These 19 T cell receptor beta chains originate from one sample sequenced in a study of T cell repertoires in cytomegalovirus infection. Via MiXCR, TCRdb re-called the reads, giving one row per CDR3 protein. The data hold some 100,000 distinct CDR3 sequences, with more than 20% observed a single time. Sequencing was carried out using CD8+ T cells from PBMCs. The receptors stem from a human donor in good health (CMV status not recorded). Some clones in this sample may be carry-over from other donors' samples.

The chain has TRBV4-3 and TRBJ1-5; D gene uncertain. V lost 0 bases to trimming and J lost 8 bases, with 14 bases between them. CDR1 and CDR2 from the germline V gene are LGHNA and YSLEER. The CDR3 runs 15 residues. CDR3 sequence reads: CASSQEVDLGKPQHF. In nucleotides, the CDR3 is TGCGCCAGCAGCCAAGAGGTGGACCTTGGAAAGCCCCAGCATTTT.

The chain has TRBV18 and TRBJ2-2, with TRBD2 as a possible D gene (5 bases). The germline CDR1 and CDR2 sequences are KGHSH and LQKENI. The length of the CDR3 is 13 residues. V was clipped by 10 bases and J by 3 bases, with 12 bases between them. The CDR3 loop is CATSWGDTGELFF. The CDR3 DNA sequence: TGTGCCACCTCCTGGGGAGACACCGGGGAGCTGTTTTTT.

This clonotype showed up just a few times. This chain connects TRBV27 to TRBJ2-7, with D perhaps matching TRBD1 (6 bases). CDR1 is MNHEY, CDR2 SMNVEV, per germline (reference sequence). The CDR3 extends over 14 amino acids. The V end was cut by 0 bases, the J end by 7 bases, with 13 bases between. CDR3 DNA: TGTGCCAGCAGTTTATCTGACCAGGGGAAAGAGCAGTACTTC. Translating it yields CASSLSDQGKEQYF.

Ten or more counts support this clonotype. V and J are TRBV7-8 and TRBJ1-2; no reliable D call. V was clipped by 5 bases and J by 1 base, with 17 bases between them. The germline CDR1 and CDR2 sequences are SGHVS and FQNEAQ. CDR3 size: 16 residues. CDR3 DNA: TGTGCCAGCAGCCTCGAGGAAGTTGGGGTTAACTATGGCTACACCTTC. Protein sequence: CASSLEEVGVNYGYTF.

This clonotype was seen a few times. V gene TRBV15 combines with J gene TRBJ1-5; D not resolved. Trimming removed 5 bases at V and 7 bases at J, with 15 bases between. This CDR3 is 14 amino acids long. CDR1 and CDR2 (germline): LNHNV, YYDKDF (reference sequence). The CDR3: CATSVDWRRQPQHF. Written as DNA, the CDR3 is TGTGCCACCAGCGTAGATTGGAGACGCCAGCCCCAGCATTTT.

This clonotype has more than one count but fewer than ten. The rearrangement uses TRBV20-1 and TRBJ2-7; TRBD2 is a possible D gene (5 bases). This CDR3 region has 14 residues. The germline V gene has CDR1 DFQATT and CDR2 SNEGSKA (reference sequence). V was shortened by 0 bases and J by 5 bases, with 14 bases between the two germline ends. The CDR3 sequence: CSARDGLAPDEQYF. Here the CDR3 DNA reads TGCAGTGCTAGAGATGGGCTAGCACCTGACGAGCAGTACTTC.

This clonotype was observed many times. The chain is built from TRBV5-5 and TRBJ1-4; D not resolved. Germline values: CDR1 SGHKS, CDR2 YYEKEE (reference sequence). Trimming pared 0 bases from V and 7 bases from J, leaving 13 bases between. There are 15 residues in the CDR3. The CDR3 loop reads CASSLDIGMSEKLFF. In DNA, the CDR3 is TGTGCCAGCAGCTTGGATATAGGGATGAGTGAAAAACTGTTTTTT.

The gene calls are TRBV11-2 and TRBJ2-1; 7 nucleotides agree with TRBD2. After removal of 7 bases from V and 4 bases from J, the junction contained 13 bases not matched to a gene. The CDR3 sequence is 16 residues long. In germline, CDR1 is SGHAT, CDR2 FQNNGV. CDR3 nucleotides: TGTGCCAGCATTGGGGAGAGGGAGGGCCGGTACAATGAGCAGTTCTTC. Protein: CASIGEREGRYNEQFF. Combining the CDR3 with reference TRBV11-2 and TRBJ2-1 gives the whole variable domain EAGVAQSPRYKIIEKRQSVAFWCNPISGHATLYWYQQILGQGPKLLIQFQNNGVVDDSQLPKDRFSAERLKGVDSTLKIQPAKLEDSAVYLCASIGEREGRYNEQFFGPGTRLTVL.

The rearrangement joins TRBV7-9 to TRBJ2-5; TRBD2 agrees at 7 bases. Per germline, CDR1 SEHNR and CDR2 FQNEAQ (reference sequence). V was clipped by 1 base and J by 5 bases; unmatched bases: 4. This CDR3 spans 14 amino acids. As DNA, the CDR3 is TGTGCCAGCAGCTTAGTACTAGCGCGGGAGACCCAGTACTTC. It encodes CASSLVLARETQYF. Using reference TRBV7-9 and TRBJ2-5 for the parts outside the CDR3, the full variable domain is DTGVSQNPRHKITKRGQNVTFRCDPISEHNRLYWYRQTLGQGPEFLTYFQNEAQLEKSRLLSDRFSAERPKGSFSTLEIQRTEQGDSAMYLCASSLVLARETQYFGPGTRLLVL.

This clonotype was counted only a few times. The genes are TRBV4-3 and TRBJ1-1; D not resolved. CDR1 and CDR2 (germline): LGHNA, YSLEER. This CDR3 region has 14 residues. V lost 0 bases and J 5 bases, leaving 10 bases between the germline ends. The DNA for the CDR3 is TGCGCCAGCAGCCAAGACAGTCAGAGGACTGAAGCTTTCTTT. It encodes CASSQDSQRTEAFF.

This clonotype was counted at least ten times. J is TRBJ2-3 and V is TRBV7-8, with 9 bases aligning to TRBD1. The trim removed 0 bases at V and 0 bases at J, leaving 4 bases unmatched. Per germline, CDR1 SGHVS and CDR2 FQNEAQ. The CDR3 has 17 amino acids. CDR3 amino acids: CASSLAGTGLSTDTQYF. Written as DNA, the CDR3 is TGTGCCAGCAGCTTAGCGGGGACAGGGCTTAGCACAGATACGCAGTATTTT.

This clonotype was picked up a small number of times. The V and J genes are TRBV27 and TRBJ1-5; unclear D gene. V lost 1 base, J lost 5 bases, and 6 bases lay in between. CDR1 and CDR2 from the germline V gene are MNHEY and SMNVEV (reference sequence). The CDR3 totals 13 residues. This CDR3 is CASSLFGDQPQHF. The CDR3, as DNA: TGTGCCAGCAGTTTATTTGGCGATCAGCCCCAGCATTTT.

This clonotype was detected only once. This sequence joins TRBV6-5 and TRBJ2-7, with unresolved D. The CDR3 runs 16 residues. The ends were cut back, 0 bases at V and 3 bases at J, with 15 bases in the middle. Germline lookup yields CDR1 MNHEY and CDR2 SVGAGI. The CDR3 here is CASSYSNPQEGYEQYF. The CDR3 bases are TGTGCCAGCAGTTACTCGAATCCACAAGAAGGCTACGAGCAGTACTTC.

This clonotype has only a few counts. The V and J genes are TRBV7-9 and TRBJ2-1; unclear D gene. Looked up from germline, CDR1 is SEHNR and CDR2 is FQNEAQ (reference sequence). Trimming stripped 8 bases from V and 8 bases from J, with 10 bases between. The CDR3 is 11 residues long. The DNA for the CDR3 is TGTGCCAGCCAGGAAAACTATGAGCAGTTCTTC. Protein sequence: CASQENYEQFF.

This clonotype appeared many times. This chain's CDR3 is CASSLLQVVEQYF. CDR3 in DNA: TGTGCCAGCAGCTTATTACAGGTAGTCGAGCAGTACTTC. The chain employs TRBV7-9 and TRBJ2-7; a weak D match, TRBD1 (5 bases). V lost 2 bases and J lost 6, with 11 bases in between. CDR3 length: 13 amino acids. Germline V gene data show CDR1 as SEHNR and CDR2 as FQNEAQ (reference sequence).

The sample holds many counts of this clonotype. The genes are TRBV7-3 and TRBJ1-1; the D is unclear. CDR3 length: 14 residues. With 0 bases removed from V and 1 base from J, the gap between germline ends came to 6 bases. Germline CDR1 is SGHTA and CDR2 is FQGTGA. For the CDR3, the DNA is TGTGCCAGCAGCTTAACAGCTGGGAACACTGAAGCTTTCTTT. The encoded protein is CASSLTAGNTEAFF.

This clonotype came up a few times. V and J are TRBV9 and TRBJ2-3; TRBD2 aligns across 9 bases. The CDR3 totals 14 residues. The J segment lost 3 bases and the V segment lost 3 bases, leaving 2 bases of the junction unmatched. Germline V gene lookup returns CDR1 SGDLS and CDR2 YYNGEE. The CDR3 here is CASSGGGATDTQYF. CDR3 nucleotides: TGTGCCAGCAGCGGCGGGGGGGCAACAGATACGCAGTATTTT. Full variable domain (rest looked up from reference TRBV9 and TRBJ2-3): DSGVTQTPKHLITATGQRVTLRCSPRSGDLSVYWYQQSLDQGLQFLIQYYNGEERAKGNILERFSAQQFPDLHSELNLSSLELGDSALYFCASSGGGATDTQYFGPGTRLTVL.

The chain has TRBV7-4 and TRBJ2-3; 11 positions match TRBD2. Germline V lookup: CDR1 SGHVT, CDR2 SQSDAQ. Germline trimming cut 4 bases from V and 6 bases from J; bases unmatched to any gene: 9. The CDR3 covers 16 residues. Here the CDR3 DNA reads TGTGCCAGCAGCTCCTCGCGGACTAGCGGGCGGGATACGCAGTATTTT. It is translated as CASSSSRTSGRDTQYF.

V is TRBV20-1 and J is TRBJ2-2, with 10 bases lining up with TRBD2. CDR3 size: 14 residues. V was clipped by 1 base and J by 5 bases; unmatched bases: 1. Germline CDR1 DFQATT, CDR2 SNEGSKA (reference sequence). The CDR3 spells CSARGAGGTGELFF. As DNA, the CDR3 is TGCAGTGCTAGAGGAGCGGGGGGGACCGGGGAGCTGTTTTTT.